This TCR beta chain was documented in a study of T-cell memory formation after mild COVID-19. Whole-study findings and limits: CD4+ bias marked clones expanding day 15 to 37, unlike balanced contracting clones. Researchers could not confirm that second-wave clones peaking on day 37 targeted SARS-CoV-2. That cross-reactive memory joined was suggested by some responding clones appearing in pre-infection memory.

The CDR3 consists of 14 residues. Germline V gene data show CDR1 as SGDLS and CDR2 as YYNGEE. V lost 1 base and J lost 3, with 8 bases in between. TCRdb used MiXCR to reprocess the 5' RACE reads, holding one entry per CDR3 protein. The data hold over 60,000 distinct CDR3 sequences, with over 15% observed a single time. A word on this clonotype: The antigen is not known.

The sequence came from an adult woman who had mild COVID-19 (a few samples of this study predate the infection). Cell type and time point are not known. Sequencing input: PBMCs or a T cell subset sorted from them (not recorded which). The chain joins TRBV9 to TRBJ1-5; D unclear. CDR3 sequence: CASSVSDTNQPQHF. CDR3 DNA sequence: TGTGCCAGCAGCGTATCCGACACCAATCAGCCCCAGCATTTT.